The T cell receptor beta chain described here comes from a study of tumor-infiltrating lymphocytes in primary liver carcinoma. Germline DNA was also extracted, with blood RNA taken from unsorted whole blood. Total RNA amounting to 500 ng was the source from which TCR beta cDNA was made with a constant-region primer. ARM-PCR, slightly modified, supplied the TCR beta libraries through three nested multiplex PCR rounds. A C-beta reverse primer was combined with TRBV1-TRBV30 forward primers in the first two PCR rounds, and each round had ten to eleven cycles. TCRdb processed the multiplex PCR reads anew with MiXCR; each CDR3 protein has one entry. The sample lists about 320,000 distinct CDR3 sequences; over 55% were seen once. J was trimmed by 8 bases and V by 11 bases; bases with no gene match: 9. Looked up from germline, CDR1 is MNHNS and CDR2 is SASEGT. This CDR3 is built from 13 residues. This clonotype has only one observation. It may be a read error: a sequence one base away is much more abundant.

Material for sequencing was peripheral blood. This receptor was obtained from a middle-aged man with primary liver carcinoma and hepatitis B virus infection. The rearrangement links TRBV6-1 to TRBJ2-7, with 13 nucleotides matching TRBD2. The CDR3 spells CAGLGTSGTQQYF. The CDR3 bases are TGTGCCGGCCTCGGGACTAGCGGGACCCAGCAGTACTTC.